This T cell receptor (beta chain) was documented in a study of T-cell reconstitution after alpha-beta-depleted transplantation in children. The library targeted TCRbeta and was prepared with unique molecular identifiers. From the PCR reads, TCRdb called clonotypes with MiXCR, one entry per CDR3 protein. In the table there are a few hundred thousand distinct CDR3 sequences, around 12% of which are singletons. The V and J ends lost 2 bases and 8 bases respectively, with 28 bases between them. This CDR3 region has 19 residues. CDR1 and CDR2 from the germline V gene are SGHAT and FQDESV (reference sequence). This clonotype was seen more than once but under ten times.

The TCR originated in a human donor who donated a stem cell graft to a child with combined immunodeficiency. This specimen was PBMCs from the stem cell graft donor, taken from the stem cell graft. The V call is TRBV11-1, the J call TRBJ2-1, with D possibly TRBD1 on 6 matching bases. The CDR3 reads CASSLRSYRDQFSTYEQFF. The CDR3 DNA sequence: TGTGCCAGCAGCTTAAGATCTTACAGGGATCAGTTCTCTACGTATGAGCAGTTCTTC.